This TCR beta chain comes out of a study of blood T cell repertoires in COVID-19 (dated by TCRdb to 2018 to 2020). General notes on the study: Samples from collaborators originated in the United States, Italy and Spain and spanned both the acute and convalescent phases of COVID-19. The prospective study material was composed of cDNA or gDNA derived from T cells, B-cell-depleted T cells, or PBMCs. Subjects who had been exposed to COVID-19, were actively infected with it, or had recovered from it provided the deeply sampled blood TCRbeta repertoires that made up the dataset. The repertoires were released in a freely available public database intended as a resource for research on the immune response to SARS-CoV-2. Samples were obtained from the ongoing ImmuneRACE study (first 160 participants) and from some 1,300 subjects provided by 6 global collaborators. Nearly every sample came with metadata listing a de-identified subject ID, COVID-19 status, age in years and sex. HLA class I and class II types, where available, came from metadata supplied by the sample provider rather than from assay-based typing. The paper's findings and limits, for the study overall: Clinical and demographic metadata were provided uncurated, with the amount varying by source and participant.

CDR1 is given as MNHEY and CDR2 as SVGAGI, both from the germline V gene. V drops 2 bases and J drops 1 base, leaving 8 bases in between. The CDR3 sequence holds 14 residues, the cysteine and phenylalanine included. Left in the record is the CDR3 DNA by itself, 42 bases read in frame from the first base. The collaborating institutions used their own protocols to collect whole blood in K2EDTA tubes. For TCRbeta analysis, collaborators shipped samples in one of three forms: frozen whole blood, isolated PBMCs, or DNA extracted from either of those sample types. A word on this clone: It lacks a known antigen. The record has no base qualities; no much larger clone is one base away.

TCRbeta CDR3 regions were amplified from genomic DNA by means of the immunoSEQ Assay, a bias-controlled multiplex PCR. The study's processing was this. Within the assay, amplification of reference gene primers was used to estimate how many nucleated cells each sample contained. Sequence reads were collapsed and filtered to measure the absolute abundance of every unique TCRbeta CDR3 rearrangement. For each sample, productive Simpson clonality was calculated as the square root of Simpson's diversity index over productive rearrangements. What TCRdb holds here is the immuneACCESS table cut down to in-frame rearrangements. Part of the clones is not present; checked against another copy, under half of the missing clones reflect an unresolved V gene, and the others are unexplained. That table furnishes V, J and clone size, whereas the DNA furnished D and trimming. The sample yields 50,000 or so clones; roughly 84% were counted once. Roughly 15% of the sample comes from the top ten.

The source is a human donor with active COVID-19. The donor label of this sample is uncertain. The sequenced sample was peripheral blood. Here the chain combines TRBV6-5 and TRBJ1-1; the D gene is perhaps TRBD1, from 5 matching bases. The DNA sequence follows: TGTGCCAGCAGTTACCAGGGAAGGAACACTGAAGCTTTCTTT. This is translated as CASSYQGRNTEAFF.